This TCR beta chain was found in a study of shared clonotypes between healthy human individuals. Overall study context: Researchers assigned three CD4 naive, three CD4 memory, two CD8 naive and one CD8 memory plate to each donor. Regarding the study as a whole: Rarefaction showed sorted-subset sequencing was incomplete despite large depth.

A remark on this clone: Its antigen is unknown.

The method was immunoSEQ multiplex PCR; TCRdb's version includes in-frame clones alone and lacks a portion of them. The sample lists 2 million or so clones, 85% to 95% occurring once. This TCR derives from a man aged 18 to 30 in good health. Input material: naive CD4+ T cells sorted from blood. Subset given: CD45RA+ positively selected.

DNA for the CDR3: TGTGCCAGCAGCTTGGCTCTAGCGGGGGACAATGAGCAGTTCTTC. Translation gives CASSLALAGDNEQFF. The chain links TRBV5-6 to TRBJ2-1; TRBD2 matches at 10 bases. The CDR3 contains 15 residues. Germline V gives CDR1 SGHDT, CDR2 YYEEEE. V lost 0 bases, J lost 5 bases, and 2 bases stayed unmatched.